Shown below are 29 T cell receptor beta chains from a single sample sequenced in a study of read filtering for tumor transcriptome and immune sequencing. Molecular barcoded adaptors covering alpha/delta and beta/gamma chains were used on around 370 ng RNA. MiXCR, run by TCRdb on the reads, gives a single entry per CDR3 protein. The top ten clones hold under 9% of a sample with some 130,000 distinct CDR3 sequences, about 13% of them seen once. Sequenced material: a population of CD138-negative cells sorted from bone marrow. The origin of the receptors is a donor at least 40 years old with multiple myeloma.

In this sample, this clonotype turned up many times. This rearrangement joins TRBV29-1 to TRBJ1-1; 7 bases map to TRBD1. The CDR3 is 14 amino acids. In germline, CDR1 is SQVTM, CDR2 ANQGSEA. Trimming removed 4 bases from V and 2 bases from J; junction bases left unmatched: 7. This CDR3 reads CSVVAGTVNTEAFF. The CDR3 coding sequence is TGCAGCGTTGTAGCCGGGACAGTAAACACTGAAGCTTTCTTT.

This clonotype was seen ten or more times. The chain joins TRBV7-2 to TRBJ2-5; tentatively, D is TRBD2 (5 bases). Trimming took 4 bases from V and 5 from J, leaving 14 bases between them. CDR3 length: 14 amino acids. Germline loops: CDR1 SGHTA, CDR2 FQGNSA. The chain's CDR3 is CASSSRGRWETQYF. The CDR3 DNA follows: TGTGCCAGCAGCTCCCGCGGGCGGTGGGAGACCCAGTACTTC.

This clonotype came up many times. This chain joins TRBV6-2 or TRBV6-3 and TRBJ1-1; D call uncertain. CDR3 length: 14 residues. CDR1 and CDR2 (germline): MNHEY, SVGEGT. The V end lost 0 bases, the J end lost 4 bases, and 9 bases lay between the germline ends. CDR3 coding DNA: TGTGCCAGCAGTTACTCGAAGGGAACCACTGAAGCTTTCTTT. Residues: CASSYSKGTTEAFF.

The V gene is TRBV6-1, the J gene TRBJ1-1, with a tentative D call TRBD1 (5 bases). The CDR3 totals 16 residues. Germline-derived CDR1 and CDR2 are MNHNS and SASEGT. Between the trimmed V and J ends, which lost 0 bases and 4 bases, there was a span of 15 bases. CDR3 DNA sequence: TGTGCCAGCAGTGAAGCCGTGGGCAGGGCGAGCACTGAAGCTTTCTTT. As protein: CASSEAVGRASTEAFF.

There are many counts of this clonotype. The chain links TRBV20-1 to TRBJ2-7; 9 nucleotides match TRBD2. Germline V lookup: CDR1 DFQATT, CDR2 SNEGSKA (reference sequence). CDR3 length: 16 residues. Unmatched junction bases numbered 10, after V lost 1 base and J lost 3 bases. In DNA, the CDR3 is TGCAGTGCTAGAGTGCCTAGCGGGATTCCGAGCTACGAGCAGTACTTC. Translating gives CSARVPSGIPSYEQYF.

This rearrangement joins TRBV6-5 to TRBJ2-6; D is unclear. The germline gives CDR1 MNHEY, CDR2 SVGAGI. The CDR3 is 16 residues long. V shed 2 bases and J shed 0 bases, with 8 bases lying between them. CDR3 protein: CASSYGDASGANVLTF. As DNA, the CDR3 is TGTGCCAGCAGTTACGGCGACGCCTCTGGGGCCAACGTCCTGACTTTC.

This clonotype was recorded at least ten times. The chain couples TRBV7-9 to TRBJ1-5; D not certain. Germline V gene data show CDR1 as SEHNR and CDR2 as FQNEAQ (reference sequence). This CDR3 comprises 14 residues. V lost 4 bases and J 2 bases, leaving 9 bases between the germline ends. The CDR3 bases are TGTGCCAGCAGCTACGCGGCCGGCAATCAGCCCCAGCATTTT. Protein: CASSYAAGNQPQHF.

Comment on this clonotype: Just one base apart from a much larger clone, this may be a read error. The CDR3 sequence: CANSEDRGWTSGIGVETQYF. DNA for the CDR3: TGTGCCAACAGTGAAGATAGGGGGTGGACTAGCGGGATAGGTGTAGAGACCCAGTACTTC. The rearrangement joins TRBV6-1 to TRBJ2-5; 12 positions match TRBD2. There are 20 residues in the CDR3. Per the germline V gene, CDR1 is MNHNS and CDR2 is SASEGT.

This clonotype came up many times. This sequence joins TRBV5-1 and TRBJ1-1; a weak D match, TRBD1 (5 bases). CDR3 size: 15 residues. Trimming stripped 0 bases from V and 5 bases from J, with 14 bases between. Germline lookup yields CDR1 SGHRS and CDR2 YFSETQ. CDR3 in amino acids: CASSLAGREDTEAFF. The CDR3 coding sequence is TGCGCCAGCAGCTTGGCTGGCAGGGAGGATACTGAAGCTTTCTTT.

This clonotype was picked up a small number of times. This chain joins TRBV11-2 and TRBJ2-7, with TRBD2 identical over 11 bases. Per germline, CDR1 SGHAT and CDR2 FQNNGV. V shed 5 bases and J 3 bases; nucleotides not matched to a gene: 9. This CDR3 has 16 amino acids. CDR3 in amino acids: CASSPLGTSGSYEQYF. CDR3 in DNA: TGTGCCAGCAGCCCCCTCGGGACTAGCGGAAGCTACGAGCAGTACTTC.

This clonotype was observed at least ten times. V gene TRBV9 combines with J gene TRBJ2-7; no firm D call. Germline values: CDR1 SGDLS, CDR2 YYNGEE. This CDR3 has 16 amino acids. The V end was cut by 3 bases, the J end by 0 bases, with 16 bases between. For the CDR3, the DNA is TGTGCCAGCAGCGCCGGCCCAGCGAAATTCTCCTACGAGCAGTACTTC. Translating it yields CASSAGPAKFSYEQYF.

This clonotype was seen at least ten times. The chain uses TRBV19 and TRBJ1-1; TRBD1 aligns across 7 bases. CDR1 is LNHDA, CDR2 SQIVND, per germline (reference sequence). With 7 bases clipped from V and 5 bases from J, the junction kept 19 bases outside the gene matches. This CDR3 spans 17 amino acids. CDR3 protein: CASTIRGGVGFWTEAFF. CDR3 in DNA: TGTGCCAGTACCATCAGAGGGGGCGTGGGTTTTTGGACTGAAGCTTTCTTT.

In the case of this clonotype: With a much larger clone just one base away, this may be a read error. The J gene is TRBJ1-4, the V gene TRBV7-9, with 7 bases aligning to TRBD1. Germline V gene sequence: CDR1 SEHNR, CDR2 FQNEAQ (reference sequence). This CDR3 spans 14 amino acids. The CDR3 DNA sequence: TGTGCCAGCAGCCTCAGACAGGGTAATGGAAAACTGTTTTTT. Translating gives CASSLRQGNGKLFF.

This clonotype was detected many times. The CDR3 here is CSAPKTSGATNEQFF. The CDR3 DNA reads as TGCAGTGCTCCCAAGACTAGCGGGGCAACCAATGAGCAGTTCTTC. This chain joins TRBV20-1 and TRBJ2-1, with 11 positions matching TRBD2. The V gene end was trimmed by 5 bases and the J gene end by 6 bases; junction bases not matched to a gene: 9. CDR1 DFQATT and CDR2 SNEGSKA come from the germline V gene (reference sequence). The CDR3 contains 15 residues.

This clonotype was seen repeatedly, ten times or more. V is TRBV7-9 and J is TRBJ2-1, with TRBD2 identical over 13 bases. Per germline, CDR1 SEHNR and CDR2 FQNEAQ (reference sequence). The V and J ends lost 6 bases and 6 bases, in that order; junction bases with no gene match: 5. There are 15 residues in the CDR3. This CDR3 reads CASRSRLAGGNEQFF. For the CDR3, the DNA is TGTGCCAGCAGGTCACGACTAGCGGGAGGCAATGAGCAGTTCTTC.

Many counts were recorded for this clonotype. The chain recombines TRBV5-1 with TRBJ1-1; the D gene is possibly TRBD1 (5 bases). CDR3 length equals 15 residues. Trimming shortened V by 1 base and J by 2 bases, and 12 bases separated the two germline ends. The germline CDR1 and CDR2 sequences are SGHRS and YFSETQ. This CDR3 reads CASSLWSGRNTEAFF. The CDR3 DNA reads TGCGCCAGCAGCTTGTGGTCAGGGAGAAACACTGAAGCTTTCTTT.

This clonotype was counted many times. This chain connects TRBV9 to TRBJ2-3; D is uncertain. This CDR3 contains 15 residues. Germline V gene lookup returns CDR1 SGDLS and CDR2 YYNGEE. V dropped 4 bases and J dropped 1 base, with 13 bases sitting between them. CDR3 region: CASSPSAQGTDTQYF. CDR3 bases: TGTGCCAGCAGCCCCTCCGCCCAGGGCACAGATACGCAGTATTTT. Complete variable domain (other parts from reference TRBV9 and TRBJ2-3): DSGVTQTPKHLITATGQRVTLRCSPRSGDLSVYWYQQSLDQGLQFLIQYYNGEERAKGNILERFSAQQFPDLHSELNLSSLELGDSALYFCASSPSAQGTDTQYFGPGTRLTVL.

This clonotype was observed many times. V is TRBV10-3 and J is TRBJ2-7, with 13 nucleotides matching TRBD2. Per the germline V gene, CDR1 is ENHRY and CDR2 is SYGVKD. The CDR3 runs 15 residues. With V trimmed by 10 bases and J by 6 bases, 12 bases remained unmatched. CDR3 nucleotides: TGTGCCAGCTGGGGGACTAGCGGGAAATCCGCCGAGCAGTACTTC. It translates to CASWGTSGKSAEQYF.

This clonotype was counted at least ten times. This chain uses TRBV19 with TRBJ2-7, with 10 bases fitting TRBD1. Unmatched junction bases numbered 10, after V lost 4 bases and J lost 7 bases. CDR3 length: 15 amino acids. Germline V gene sequence: CDR1 LNHDA, CDR2 SQIVND (reference sequence). Written as DNA, the CDR3 is TGTGCCAGTAGTACCAACCGGGACAGGGGCAGGGAGCAGTACTTC. Its translation: CASSTNRDRGREQYF.

This clonotype was observed at least ten times. V gene TRBV20-1 combines with J gene TRBJ2-1, with D tentatively TRBD2 (6 bases). The V and J ends lost 0 bases and 9 bases respectively, with 18 bases between them. CDR1 is DFQATT and CDR2 is SNEGSKA in the germline V gene (reference sequence). This CDR3 comprises 15 residues. CDR3 DNA sequence: TGCAGTGCTAGAGATCGCGAGGGAGGTGTTAGTGAGCAGTTCTTC. Translation: CSARDREGGVSEQFF.

The sample holds many counts of this clonotype. J is TRBJ2-5 and V is TRBV4-3; 8 bases align to TRBD2. Trimming at V came to 4 bases and at J to 3 bases, leaving 13 bases not matched to a gene. The germline CDR1 and CDR2 sequences are LGHNA and YSLEER. CDR3 length: 17 residues. CDR3 loop: CASSPGVSGIGEETQYF. The DNA of the CDR3 is TGCGCCAGCAGCCCCGGTGTTAGCGGGATAGGGGAAGAGACCCAGTACTTC.

This clonotype was observed at least ten times. The chain has TRBV29-1 and TRBJ1-2; D remains unclear. CDR1 is SQVTM, CDR2 ANQGSEA, per germline. This CDR3 is built from 12 residues. Trimming cost V 5 bases and J 6 bases, with 13 bases left between them. Here the CDR3 reads CSVIGNQDGYTF. As DNA, the CDR3 is TGCAGCGTTATTGGGAATCAAGATGGCTACACCTTC. The full variable domain, rest sourced from reference TRBV29-1 and TRBJ1-2, is SAVISQKPSRDICQRGTSLTIQCQVDSQVTMMFWYRQQPGQSLTLIATANQGSEATYESGFVIDKFPISRPNLTFSTLTVSNMSPEDSSIYLCSVIGNQDGYTFGSGTRLTVV.

This chain links TRBV6-2 or TRBV6-3 with TRBJ2-7; a weak D match, TRBD2 (6 bases). CDR1 and CDR2 (germline): MNHEY, SVGEGT. The CDR3 loop spans 14 amino acids. The V end lost 2 bases, the J end lost 2 bases, and 10 bases lay between the germline ends. CDR3 sequence reads: CASSYVGEAYEQYF. The CDR3 coding sequence is TGTGCCAGCAGTTACGTAGGGGAGGCCTACGAGCAGTACTTC.

This clonotype was detected only a few times. The chain employs TRBV12-5 and TRBJ2-5, with D hard to call. V lost 1 base and J lost 5, with 11 bases in between. CDR3 size: 14 residues. CDR1 is LGHNT, CDR2 FRNRAP, per germline. The CDR3, as DNA: TGTGCTAGTGGTTTGGCTCCTGGCAAGGAGACCCAGTACTTC. It yields the protein CASGLAPGKETQYF.

This clonotype was detected many times. CDR3 region: CSAPRGGAAEAGIYNEQFF. The CDR3 DNA sequence: TGCAGTGCTCCGAGAGGGGGCGCGGCGGAAGCGGGAATCTACAATGAGCAGTTCTTC. This chain links TRBV20-1 with TRBJ2-1; D could derive from TRBD1 or TRBD2 (7 bases each). The ends were cut back, 5 bases at V and 3 bases at J, with 29 bases in the middle. Germline V gene lookup returns CDR1 DFQATT and CDR2 SNEGSKA (reference sequence). The CDR3 runs to 19 residues.

This clonotype was seen repeatedly, ten times or more. The chain joins TRBV20-1 to TRBJ2-1; D not certain. This CDR3 spans 13 amino acids. In germline, CDR1 is DFQATT, CDR2 SNEGSKA (reference sequence). V was cut by 3 bases and J by 0 bases, with 6 bases left in between. The CDR3 nucleotides read TGCAGTGCTAGGGAGAGCTCCTACAATGAGCAGTTCTTC. Translated, it gives CSARESSYNEQFF.

This clonotype was seen repeatedly, ten times or more. The chain recombines TRBV25-1 with TRBJ1-5; TRBD1 might be the D (5 bases). The CDR3 has 13 residues. In germline, CDR1 is MGHDK, CDR2 SYGVNS. V dropped 5 bases and J dropped 4 bases, with 9 bases sitting between them. The CDR3 loop is CASSMGGNQPQHF. DNA of the CDR3: TGTGCCAGCAGTATGGGGGGGAATCAGCCCCAGCATTTT.

In this sample, this clonotype turned up a few times. Just one base apart from a much larger clone, this may be a read error. The chain recombines TRBV10-3 with TRBJ2-1; weak D call: TRBD1 (5 bases). Germline loops: CDR1 ENHRY, CDR2 SYGVKD. The CDR3 has 15 amino acids. The CDR3 coding sequence is TGTGCCATCAGTGAATGGCAGGGTACGAACAATGGGCAGTTCTTC. This encodes CAISEWQGTNNGQFF.

This clonotype was counted ten times or more. The rearrangement uses TRBV18 and TRBJ2-1, with D tentatively TRBD2 (6 bases). The CDR3 is made up of 14 amino acids. Germline V lookup: CDR1 KGHSH, CDR2 LQKENI. Trimming took 3 bases from V and 7 from J, leaving 13 bases between them. CDR3 coding DNA: TGTGCCAGCTCACCGGGACTGCCGAAGAATGAGCAGTTCTTC. Translation gives CASSPGLPKNEQFF.